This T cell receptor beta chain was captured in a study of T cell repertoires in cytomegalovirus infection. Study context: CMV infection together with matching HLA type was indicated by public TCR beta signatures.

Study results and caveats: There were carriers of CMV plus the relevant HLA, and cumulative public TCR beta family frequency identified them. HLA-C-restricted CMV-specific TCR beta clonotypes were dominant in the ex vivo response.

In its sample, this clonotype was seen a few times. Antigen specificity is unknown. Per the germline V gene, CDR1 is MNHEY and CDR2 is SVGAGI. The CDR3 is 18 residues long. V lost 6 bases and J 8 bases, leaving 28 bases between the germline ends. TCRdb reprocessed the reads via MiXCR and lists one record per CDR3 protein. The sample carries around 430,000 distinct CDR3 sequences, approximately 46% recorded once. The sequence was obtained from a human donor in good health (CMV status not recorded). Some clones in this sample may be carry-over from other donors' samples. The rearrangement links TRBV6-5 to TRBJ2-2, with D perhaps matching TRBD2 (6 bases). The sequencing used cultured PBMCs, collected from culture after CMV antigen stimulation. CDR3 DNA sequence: TGTGCCAGCAGCCCGACGAGGAATAGCGGACCTACTTGGGGGGAGCTGTTTTTT. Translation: CASSPTRNSGPTWGELFF.